The text below deals with one TCR beta chain. Its antigen remains unknown. PCR was performed a second time for roughly 7 to 11 cycles using a sample-barcoded 5' primer and a J-beta primer mix. MiXCR, applied by TCRdb to the 5' RACE reads, yields one record per CDR3 protein. The repertoire has around 1.5 million distinct CDR3 sequences, roughly 32% of them found once; the top ten carry approximately 10%. The data were obtained in a study of blood T cells in healthy people across ages. Trimming left V 6 bases short and J 7 bases short, with 15 bases between. The germline V gene encodes CDR1 DFQATT and CDR2 SNEGSKA (reference sequence). The CDR3 contains 12 residues. Study observations and caveats: TCR beta diversity tracked closely with naive T cell percentage. Estimates based on one million T cells were treated as lower bounds.

The sequence came from a woman aged 25 to 39 in good health. This sequence joins TRBV20-1 and TRBJ1-1; TRBD1 is a possible D gene (5 bases). What was sequenced was blood. CDR3 nucleotide sequence: TGCAGTGCCAGAAGGCAGGGAGGTGAAGCTTTCTTT. It translates to CSARRQGGEAFF.